This T cell receptor (beta chain) appears in the sequencing data of a study of blood T cell repertoires in COVID-19. Here immunoSEQ multiplex PCR was the method, and the copy in TCRdb shows in-frame clones only, minus some. The table has about 150,000 clones, 87% seen once; the top ten hold about 5%. Trimming pared 2 bases from V and 0 bases from J, leaving 11 bases between. Germline V CDR1 and CDR2: MNHEY, SVGAGI. The CDR3 covers 16 residues. In this sample, this clone turned up once. The chain links TRBV6-5 to TRBJ1-3; D not resolved. The sequenced sample consisted of peripheral blood. The sequence was collected from a human donor in a cohort sampled during active COVID-19. The CDR3 region has the DNA TGTGCCAGCAGTTACGGGAGTTTTACCTCTGGAAACACCATATATTTT. Translated, it gives CASSYGSFTSGNTIYF.